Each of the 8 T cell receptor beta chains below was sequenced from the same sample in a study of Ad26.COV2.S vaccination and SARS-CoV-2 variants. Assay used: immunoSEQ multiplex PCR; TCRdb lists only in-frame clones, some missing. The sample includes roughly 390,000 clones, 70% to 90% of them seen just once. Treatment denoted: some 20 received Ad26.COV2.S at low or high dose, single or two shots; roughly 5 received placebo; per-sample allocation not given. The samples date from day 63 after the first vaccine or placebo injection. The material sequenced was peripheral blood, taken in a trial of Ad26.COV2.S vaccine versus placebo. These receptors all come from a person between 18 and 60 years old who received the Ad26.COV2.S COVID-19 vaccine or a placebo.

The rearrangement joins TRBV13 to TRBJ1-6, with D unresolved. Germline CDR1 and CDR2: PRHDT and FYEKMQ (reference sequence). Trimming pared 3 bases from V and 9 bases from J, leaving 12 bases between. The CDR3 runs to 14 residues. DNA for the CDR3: TGTGCCAGCAGCTTTCAAGGGAGTATTTCACCCCTCCACTTT. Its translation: CASSFQGSISPLHF.

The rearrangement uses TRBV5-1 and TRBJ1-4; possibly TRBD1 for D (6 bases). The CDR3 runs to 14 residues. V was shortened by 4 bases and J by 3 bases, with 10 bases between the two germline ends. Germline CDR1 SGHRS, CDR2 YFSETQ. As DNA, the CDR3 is TGCGCCAGCAGCCAGGGGTTGTCTAATGAAAAACTGTTTTTT. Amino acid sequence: CASSQGLSNEKLFF.

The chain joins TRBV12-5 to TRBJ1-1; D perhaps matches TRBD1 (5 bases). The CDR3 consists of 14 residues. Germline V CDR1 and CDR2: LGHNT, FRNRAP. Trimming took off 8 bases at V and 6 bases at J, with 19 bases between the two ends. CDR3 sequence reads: CASSRPGGGAEAFF. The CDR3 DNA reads TGTGCTAGTTCCAGGCCGGGAGGAGGGGCTGAAGCTTTCTTT.

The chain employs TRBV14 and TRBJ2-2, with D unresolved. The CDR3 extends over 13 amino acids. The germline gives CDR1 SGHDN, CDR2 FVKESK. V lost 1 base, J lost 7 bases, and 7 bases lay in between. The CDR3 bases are TGTGCCAGCAGCCAAGTGGAGTTCGGGGAGCTGTTTTTT. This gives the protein CASSQVEFGELFF.

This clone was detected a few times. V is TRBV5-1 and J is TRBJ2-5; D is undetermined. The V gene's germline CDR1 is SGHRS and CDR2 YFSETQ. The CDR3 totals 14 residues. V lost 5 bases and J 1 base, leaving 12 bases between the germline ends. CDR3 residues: CASRASGFQETQYF. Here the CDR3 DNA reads TGCGCCAGCAGGGCATCCGGGTTCCAAGAGACCCAGTACTTC.

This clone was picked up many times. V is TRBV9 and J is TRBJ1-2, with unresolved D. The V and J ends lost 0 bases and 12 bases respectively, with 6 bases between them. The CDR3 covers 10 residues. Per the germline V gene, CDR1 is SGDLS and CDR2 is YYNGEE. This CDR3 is CASSVAGDTF. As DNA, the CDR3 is TGTGCCAGCAGCGTAGCCGGAGACACCTTC. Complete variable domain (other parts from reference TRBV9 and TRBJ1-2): DSGVTQTPKHLITATGQRVTLRCSPRSGDLSVYWYQQSLDQGLQFLIQYYNGEERAKGNILERFSAQQFPDLHSELNLSSLELGDSALYFCASSVAGDTFGSGTRLTVV.

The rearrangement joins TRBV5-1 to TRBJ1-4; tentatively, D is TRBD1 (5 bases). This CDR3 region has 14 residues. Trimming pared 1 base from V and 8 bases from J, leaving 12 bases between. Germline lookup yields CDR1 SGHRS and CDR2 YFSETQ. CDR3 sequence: CASSLSSGGEKLFF. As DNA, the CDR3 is TGCGCCAGCAGCTTGAGCAGCGGGGGGGAAAAACTGTTTTTT.

CDR3 nucleotides: TGTGCCAGCAGCGTAGAGACAGGAATGAACACTGAAGCTTTCTTT. The encoded protein is CASSVETGMNTEAFF. The chain joins TRBV5-6 to TRBJ1-1; weak D call: TRBD1 (6 bases). V was cut by 4 bases and J by 0 bases, with 13 bases left in between. The germline gives CDR1 SGHDT, CDR2 YYEEEE. The CDR3 has 15 residues.